These T cell receptor beta chains were read from a single sample in a study of T-cell reconstitution after alpha-beta-depleted transplantation in children. MiXCR, applied by TCRdb to the PCR reads, yields one record per CDR3 protein. This sample has fewer than 400,000 distinct CDR3 sequences, with 20% found just once. The sequencing here drew on PBMCs from the stem cell graft donor, taken from the stem cell graft. The receptor source for this set is a human donor who donated a stem cell graft to a child with acute myeloid leukemia. Each CDR3 is given with its conserved first and last residue. The order of the fields is J gene, V gene, D gene, clone size, CDR3 protein, CDR3 DNA. A D gene is named only where the DNA matches it firmly. For some rows the clone size is stated as once, few or many, or as a class when expanded; others skip it.

J: TRBJ2-5
V: TRBV20-1
D: .
size: .
CDR3: CSTSNQAEGPQETQYF
DNA: TGCAGTACTTCAAATCAAGCGGAAGGTCCCCAAGAGACCCAGTACTTC

J: TRBJ2-1
V: TRBV12-3/TRBV12-4
D: .
size: .
CDR3: CASRALGSIHQNYWPHEQFF
DNA: TGTGCCAGCAGAGCCTTAGGGAGCATACACCAAAATTATTGGCCACATGAGCAGTTCTTC

J: TRBJ2-7
V: TRBV2
D: .
size: .
CDR3: CASKQGHSYEQYF
DNA: TGTGCCAGCAAACAGGGACACTCCTACGAGCAGTACTTC

J: TRBJ1-2
V: TRBV25-1
D: .
size: few
CDR3: CASSELANYGYTF
DNA: TGTGCCAGCAGTGAATTGGCTAACTATGGCTACACCTTC

J: TRBJ1-6
V: TRBV6-1
D: .
size: .
CDR3: CASSSGLPSSYNSPLHF
DNA: TGTGCCAGCAGCTCGGGACTCCCGAGCTCCTATAATTCACCCCTCCACTTT

J: TRBJ2-1
V: TRBV20-1
D: .
size: few
CDR3: CSAPAQGGSSYNEQFF
DNA: TGCAGTGCCCCAGCGCAGGGCGGAAGCTCCTACAATGAGCAGTTCTTC

J: TRBJ2-1
V: TRBV4-3
D: .
size: .
CDR3: CASKIQILRQYNEQFF
DNA: TGCGCCAGCAAAATACAGATTCTCCGGCAATACAATGAGCAGTTCTTC

J: TRBJ2-7
V: TRBV20-1
D: TRBD2
size: many
CDR3: CSGNSGDYEQYF
DNA: TGCAGTGGCAATAGCGGGGACTACGAGCAGTACTTC

J: TRBJ2-2
V: TRBV29-1
D: .
size: .
CDR3: CSVMWRAKDTGELFF
DNA: TGCAGCGTTATGTGGCGGGCGAAGGACACCGGGGAGCTGTTTTTT

J: TRBJ2-1
V: TRBV4-2
D: .
size: many
CDR3: CASSQDTDRQFF
DNA: TGTGCCAGCAGCCAAGATACAGACCGGCAGTTCTTC

J: TRBJ1-2
V: TRBV20-1
D: TRBD1
size: .
CDR3: CSAQPDRGLGGYTF
DNA: TGCAGTGCCCAACCCGACAGGGGGCTGGGTGGCTACACCTTC

J: TRBJ1-6
V: TRBV20-1
D: .
size: .
CDR3: CSARDTGGGGSPLHF
DNA: TGCAGTGCTAGAGATACCGGGGGGGGTGGTTCACCCCTCCACTTT

J: TRBJ1-1
V: TRBV6-1
D: .
size: few
CDR3: CASISPGRGPGRAFF
DNA: TGTGCCAGCATCTCCCCAGGTCGGGGGCCGGGTCGTGCTTTCTTT

J: TRBJ1-2
V: TRBV25-1
D: .
size: few
CDR3: CASSGPGILYGYTF
DNA: TGTGCCAGCAGTGGACCCGGGATTCTCTATGGCTACACCTTC

J: TRBJ2-2
V: TRBV20-1
D: .
size: few
CDR3: CSARDERRGNTGELFF
DNA: TGCAGTGCTAGAGATGAGAGGAGGGGGAACACCGGGGAGCTGTTTTTT

J: TRBJ2-1
V: TRBV12-3/TRBV12-4
D: TRBD2
size: .
CDR3: CASSPPGGNEQFF
DNA: TGTGCCAGCAGTCCACCCGGGGGGAATGAGCAGTTCTTC

J: TRBJ1-5
V: TRBV20-1
D: .
size: few
CDR3: CSATGANQPQHF
DNA: TGCAGTGCTACAGGGGCCAATCAGCCCCAGCATTTT

J: TRBJ2-3
V: TRBV29-1
D: .
size: many
CDR3: CSVETGSGTDTQYF
DNA: TGCAGCGTTGAGACGGGGAGCGGCACAGATACGCAGTATTTT

J: TRBJ1-1
V: TRBV10-3
D: .
size: .
CDR3: CAIRETVNTEAFF
DNA: TGTGCCATCAGGGAGACAGTAAACACTGAAGCTTTCTTT

J: TRBJ2-7
V: TRBV12-3/TRBV12-4
D: TRBD1
size: many
CDR3: CASTDRGQGTHEQYF
DNA: TGTGCCAGCACCGATCGGGGACAGGGGACCCACGAGCAGTACTTC